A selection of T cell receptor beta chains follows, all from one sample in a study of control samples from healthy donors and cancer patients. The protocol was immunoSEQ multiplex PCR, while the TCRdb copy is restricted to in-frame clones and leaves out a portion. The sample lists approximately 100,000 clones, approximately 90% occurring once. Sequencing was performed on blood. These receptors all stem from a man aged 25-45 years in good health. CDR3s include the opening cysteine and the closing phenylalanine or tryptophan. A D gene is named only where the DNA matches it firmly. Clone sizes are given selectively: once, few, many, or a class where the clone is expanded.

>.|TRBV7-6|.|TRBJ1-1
TGTGCCAGCAGCTTAGACGGCCCGGCCCGGGGGGGGGCCATGAACACTGAAGCTTTCTTT
CASSLDGPARGGAMNTEAFF
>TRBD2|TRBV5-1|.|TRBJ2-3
TGCGCCAGCAGAGGGCTAGCGGGCGGCACAGATACGCAGTATTTT
CASRGLAGGTDTQYF
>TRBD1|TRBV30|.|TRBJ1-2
TGTGCCTGGAGTGCCGACACCGGGACAGGGAACTATGGCTACACCTTC
CAWSADTGTGNYGYTF
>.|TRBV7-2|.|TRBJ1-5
TGTGCCAGCAGCCTAGGACACCTCTATAGCAATCAGCCCCAGCATTTT
CASSLGHLYSNQPQHF
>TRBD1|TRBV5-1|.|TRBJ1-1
TGCGCCAGCAGCTTATGGGGACAGGGGTATGGGAACACTGAAGCTTTCTTT
CASSLWGQGYGNTEAFF
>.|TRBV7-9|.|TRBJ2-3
TGTGCCAGCACTTCAGGGGTTGGCACAGATACGCAGTATTTT
CASTSGVGTDTQYF
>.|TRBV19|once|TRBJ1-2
TGTGCCAGTAGCTCCATTCTGAGGTCGGGCTATGGCTACACCTTC
CASSSILRSGYGYTF
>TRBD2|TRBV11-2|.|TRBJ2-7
TGTGCCAGCAGCTTAGAAAGGGGACTAGCGGTCGGGCAGGCCTTC
CASSLERGLAVGQAF
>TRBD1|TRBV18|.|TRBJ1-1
TGTGCCAGCTCACCTTTCGGGACAGGGAACACTGAAGCTTTCTTT
CASSPFGTGNTEAFF
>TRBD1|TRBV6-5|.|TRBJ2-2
TGTGCCAGCACCGAAGACAGGGGCCACACCGGGGAGCTGTTTTTT
CASTEDRGHTGELFF
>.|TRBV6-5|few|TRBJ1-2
TGTGCCAGGGACTTCCCTCGGGACTATGGCTACACCTTC
CARDFPRDYGYTF
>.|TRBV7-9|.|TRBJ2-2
TGTGCCAGCAGCTACACAGGACCTAGGACCGGGGAGCTGTTTTTT
CASSYTGPRTGELFF
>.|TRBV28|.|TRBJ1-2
TGTGCCAGCAGTTTAGGGTCGGCTAACTATGGCTACACCTTC
CASSLGSANYGYTF
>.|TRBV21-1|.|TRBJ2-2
TGTGCCAGCAGCAAAGAGGTAGCGGGAGGGGAGATTGTAGTTACCGGGGAGCTGTTTTTT
CASSKEVAGGEIVVTGELFF
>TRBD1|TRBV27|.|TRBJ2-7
TGTGCCAGCGCCCGGGACAGAAGATCCTACGAGCAGTACTTC
CASARDRRSYEQYF
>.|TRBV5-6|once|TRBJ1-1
TGTGCCAGCAGCTTCGACAGGTCGAGCACTGAAGCTTTCTTT
CASSFDRSSTEAFF
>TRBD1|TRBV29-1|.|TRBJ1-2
TGCAGCGTCCGGGACAGATTAGGCTACACCTTC
CSVRDRLGYTF
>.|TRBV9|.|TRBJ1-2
TGTGCCAGCAGCGTAGGGAAGGTAGCGGGCGGCTACACCTTC
CASSVGKVAGGYTF
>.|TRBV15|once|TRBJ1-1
TGTGCCACCAGCAGAGCCCGAAGTACTGAAGCTTTCTTT
CATSRARSTEAFF
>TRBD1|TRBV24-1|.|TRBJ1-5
TGTGCCACCAGTCCCAACAGGGGAATCAATCAGCCCCAGCATTTT
CATSPNRGINQPQHF